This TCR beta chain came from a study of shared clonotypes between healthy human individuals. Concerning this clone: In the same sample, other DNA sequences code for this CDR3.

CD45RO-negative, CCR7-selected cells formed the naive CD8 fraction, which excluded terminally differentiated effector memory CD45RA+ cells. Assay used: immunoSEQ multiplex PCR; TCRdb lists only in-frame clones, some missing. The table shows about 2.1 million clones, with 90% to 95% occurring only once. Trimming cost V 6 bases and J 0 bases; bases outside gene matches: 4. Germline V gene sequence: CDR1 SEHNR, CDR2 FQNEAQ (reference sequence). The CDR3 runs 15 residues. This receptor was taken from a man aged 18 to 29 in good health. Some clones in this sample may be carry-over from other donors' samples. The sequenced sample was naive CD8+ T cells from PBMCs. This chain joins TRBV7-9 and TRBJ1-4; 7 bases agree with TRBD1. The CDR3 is CASSGDRATNEKLFF. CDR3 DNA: TGTGCCAGCAGTGGGGACAGAGCAACTAATGAAAAACTGTTTTTT.